This T cell receptor beta chain was sequenced in a study of T cell repertoires in ileal Crohn's disease. Study as a whole: At surgery, about 34% of patients smoked, with median disease duration 7.9 years. General study points: High-frequency clones were more common in sorted CD8 than CD4 cells.

Sample time point: neoterminal ileum biopsy at postoperative endoscopy, about 6 months after surgery. In the case of this clone: Its antigen is currently unknown.

The repertoire was sequenced with immunoSEQ multiplex PCR; TCRdb's copy has only in-frame clones and lacks some. The table lists 4,500 to 7,000 clones, about 69% of them singletons. This TCR came from an adult with Crohn's disease. Sequencing was done on a sample of ileal tissue.

The CDR3 here is CASSVAPTENFNYGYTF. CDR3 nucleotides: TGTGCCAGCAGCGTAGCCCCGACAGAGAACTTTAACTATGGCTACACCTTC. The gene calls are TRBV9 and TRBJ1-2, with TRBD1 as a possible D gene (5 bases). The V gene lost 0 bases and the J gene lost 1 base, with 16 bases spanning the gap. The CDR3 spans 17 residues. The germline gives CDR1 SGDLS, CDR2 YYNGEE.